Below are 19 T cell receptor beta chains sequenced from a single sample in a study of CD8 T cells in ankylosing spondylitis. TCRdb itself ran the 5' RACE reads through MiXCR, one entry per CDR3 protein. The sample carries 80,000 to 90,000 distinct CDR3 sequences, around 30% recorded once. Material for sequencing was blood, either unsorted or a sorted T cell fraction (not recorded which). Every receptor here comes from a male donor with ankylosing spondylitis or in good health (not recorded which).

The DNA for the CDR3 is TGTGCCAGCAGTTATTCCACCCTCTACGAGCAGTACTTC. Protein: CASSYSTLYEQYF. The chain couples TRBV6-5 to TRBJ2-7; no definite D call. CDR1 and CDR2 from the germline V gene are MNHEY and SVGAGI. V was cut by 3 bases and J by 3 bases, with 9 bases left in between. The CDR3 runs 13 residues.

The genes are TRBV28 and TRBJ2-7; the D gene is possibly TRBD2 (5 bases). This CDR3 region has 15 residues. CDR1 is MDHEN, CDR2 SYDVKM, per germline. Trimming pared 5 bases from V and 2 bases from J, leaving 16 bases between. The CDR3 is CASSLTSRGTYEQYF. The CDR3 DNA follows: TGTGCCAGCAGTCTTACTTCGAGAGGGACCTACGAGCAGTACTTC.

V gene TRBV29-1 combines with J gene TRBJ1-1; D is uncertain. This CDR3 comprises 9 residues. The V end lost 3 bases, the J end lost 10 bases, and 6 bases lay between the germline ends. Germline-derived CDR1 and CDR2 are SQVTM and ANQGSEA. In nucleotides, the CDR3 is TGCAGCGTTGAGGACGGAGCTTTCTTT. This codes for CSVEDGAFF.

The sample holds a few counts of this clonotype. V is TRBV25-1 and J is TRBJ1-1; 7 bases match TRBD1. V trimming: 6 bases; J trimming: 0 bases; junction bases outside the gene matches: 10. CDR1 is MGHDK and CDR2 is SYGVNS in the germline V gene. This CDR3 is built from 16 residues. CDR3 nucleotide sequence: TGTGCCAGCAGGCGAGGGGGCCGGTCAATGAACACTGAAGCTTTCTTT. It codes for CASRRGGRSMNTEAFF.

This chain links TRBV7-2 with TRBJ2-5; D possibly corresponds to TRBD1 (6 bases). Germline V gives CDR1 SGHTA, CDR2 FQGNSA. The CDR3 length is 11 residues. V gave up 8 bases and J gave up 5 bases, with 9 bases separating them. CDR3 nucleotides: TGTGCCAGCGCAAGGGGGGAGACCCAGTACTTC. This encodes CASARGETQYF. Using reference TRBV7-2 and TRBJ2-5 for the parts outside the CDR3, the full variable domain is GAGVSQSPSNKVTEKGKDVELRCDPISGHTALYWYRQSLGQGLEFLIYFQGNSAPDKSGLPSDRFSAERTGGSVSTLTIQRTQQEDSAVYLCASARGETQYFGPGTRLLVL.

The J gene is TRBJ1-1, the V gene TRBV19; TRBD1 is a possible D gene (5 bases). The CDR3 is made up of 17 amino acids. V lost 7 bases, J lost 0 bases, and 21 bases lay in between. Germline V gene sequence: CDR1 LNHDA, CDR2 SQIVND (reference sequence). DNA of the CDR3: TGTGCCAGTACCGCCCCAAGGGGATGGAGTTTGAACACTGAAGCTTTCTTT. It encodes CASTAPRGWSLNTEAFF.

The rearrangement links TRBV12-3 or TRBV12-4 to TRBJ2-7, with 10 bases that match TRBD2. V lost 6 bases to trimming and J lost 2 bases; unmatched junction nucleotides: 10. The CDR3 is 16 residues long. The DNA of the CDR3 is TGTGCCAGCAGCTCAGCGGGAGGGTACGACCCCTACGAGCAGTACTTC. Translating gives CASSSAGGYDPYEQYF.

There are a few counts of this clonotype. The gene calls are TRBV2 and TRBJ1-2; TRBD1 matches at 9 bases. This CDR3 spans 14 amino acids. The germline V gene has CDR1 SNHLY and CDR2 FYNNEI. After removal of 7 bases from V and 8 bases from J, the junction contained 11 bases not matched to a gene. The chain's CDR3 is CASTLDRGSVGYTF. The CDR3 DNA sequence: TGTGCCAGCACCTTGGACAGGGGTAGTGTCGGCTACACCTTC.

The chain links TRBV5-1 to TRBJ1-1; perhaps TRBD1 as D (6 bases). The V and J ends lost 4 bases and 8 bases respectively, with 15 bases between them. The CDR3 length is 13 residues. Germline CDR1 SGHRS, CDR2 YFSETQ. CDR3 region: CASSDNRVMEAFF. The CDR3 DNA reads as TGCGCCAGCAGCGACAACAGGGTGATGGAAGCTTTCTTT.

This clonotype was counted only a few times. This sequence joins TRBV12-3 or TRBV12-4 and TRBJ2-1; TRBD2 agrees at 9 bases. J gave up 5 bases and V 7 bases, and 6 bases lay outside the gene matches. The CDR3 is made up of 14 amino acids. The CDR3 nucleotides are TGTGCCAGCACTATAGCGGGGGTGGACAATGAGCAGTTCTTC. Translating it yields CASTIAGVDNEQFF.

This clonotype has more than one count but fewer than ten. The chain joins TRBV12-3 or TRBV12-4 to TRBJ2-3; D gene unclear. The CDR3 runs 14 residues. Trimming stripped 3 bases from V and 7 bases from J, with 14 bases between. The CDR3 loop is CASSFDRSDNTQYF. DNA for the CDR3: TGTGCCAGCAGTTTTGACCGAAGTGATAATACGCAGTATTTT.

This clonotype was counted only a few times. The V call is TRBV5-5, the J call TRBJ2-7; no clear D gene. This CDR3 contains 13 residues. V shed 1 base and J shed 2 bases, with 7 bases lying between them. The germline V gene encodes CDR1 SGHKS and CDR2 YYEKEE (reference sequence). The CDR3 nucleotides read TGTGCCAGCAGCTTGACACCGACCTACGAGCAGTACGTC. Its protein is CASSLTPTYEQYV.

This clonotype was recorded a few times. The CDR3 nucleotides read TGTGCCAGCAGTGCCGGACTAGGAGCAGATACGCAGTATTTT. Protein: CASSAGLGADTQYF. This chain joins TRBV28 and TRBJ2-3; TRBD2 agrees at 7 bases. The CDR3 sequence is 14 residues long. Germline lookup yields CDR1 MDHEN and CDR2 SYDVKM. Germline trimming cut 5 bases from V and 4 bases from J; bases unmatched to any gene: 6.

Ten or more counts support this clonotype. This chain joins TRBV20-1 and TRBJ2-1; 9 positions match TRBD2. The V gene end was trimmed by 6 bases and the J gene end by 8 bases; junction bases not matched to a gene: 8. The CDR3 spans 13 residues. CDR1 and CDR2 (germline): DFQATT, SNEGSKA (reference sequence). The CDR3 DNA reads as TGCAGTGCATCCGATAGCGGGAGTGATGAGCAGTTCTTC. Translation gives CSASDSGSDEQFF.

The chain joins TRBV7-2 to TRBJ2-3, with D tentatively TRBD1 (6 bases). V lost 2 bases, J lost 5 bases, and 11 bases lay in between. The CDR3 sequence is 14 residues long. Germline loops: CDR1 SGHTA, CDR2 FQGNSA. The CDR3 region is CASSLYEGGDTQYF. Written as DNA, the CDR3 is TGTGCCAGCAGCTTATATGAAGGGGGAGATACGCAGTATTTT. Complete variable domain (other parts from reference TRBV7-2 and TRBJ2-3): GAGVSQSPSNKVTEKGKDVELRCDPISGHTALYWYRQSLGQGLEFLIYFQGNSAPDKSGLPSDRFSAERTGGSVSTLTIQRTQQEDSAVYLCASSLYEGGDTQYFGPGTRLTVL.

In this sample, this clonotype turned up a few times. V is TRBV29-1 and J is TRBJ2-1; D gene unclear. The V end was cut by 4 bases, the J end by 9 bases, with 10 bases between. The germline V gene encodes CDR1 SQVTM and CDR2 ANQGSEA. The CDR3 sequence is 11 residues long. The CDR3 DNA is TGCAGCGTTGGACCCTCGTCTGAGCAGTTCTTC. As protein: CSVGPSSEQFF.

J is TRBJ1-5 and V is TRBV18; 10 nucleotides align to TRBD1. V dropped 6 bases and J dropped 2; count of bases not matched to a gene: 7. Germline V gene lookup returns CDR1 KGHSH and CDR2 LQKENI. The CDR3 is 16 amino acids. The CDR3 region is CASSLDRGSGNQPQHF. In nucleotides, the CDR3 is TGTGCCAGCTCGTTGGACAGGGGGTCCGGCAATCAGCCCCAGCATTTT.

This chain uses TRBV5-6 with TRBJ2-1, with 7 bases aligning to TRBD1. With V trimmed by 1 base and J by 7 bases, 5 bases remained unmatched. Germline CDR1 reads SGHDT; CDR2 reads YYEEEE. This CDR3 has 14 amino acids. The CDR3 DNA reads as TGTGCCAGCAGCTTGACGACAGGGAGAAATGAGCAGTTCTTC. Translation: CASSLTTGRNEQFF. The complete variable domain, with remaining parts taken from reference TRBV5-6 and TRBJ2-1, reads DAGVTQSPTHLIKTRGQQVTLRCSPKSGHDTVSWYQQALGQGPQFIFQYYEEEERQRGNFPDRFSGHQFPNYSSELNVNALLLGDSALYLCASSLTTGRNEQFFGPGTRLTVL.

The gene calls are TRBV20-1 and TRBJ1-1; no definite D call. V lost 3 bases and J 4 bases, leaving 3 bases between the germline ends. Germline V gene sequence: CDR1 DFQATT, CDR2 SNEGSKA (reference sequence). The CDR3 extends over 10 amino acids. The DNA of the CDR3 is TGCAGTGCTAGGTTCACTGAAGCTTTCTTT. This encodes CSARFTEAFF.